The clone carrying this TCR beta chain has ten or more counts. Its antigen is undetermined. This specimen comes from a study of neurological immune-mediated disorders. Study-level findings and limits: There were no CDR3 amino acid sequences shared by expanded clones across subjects, a result suggesting private repertoires in all groups.

Indicated time point: longitudinal time-point 2. V was cut by 3 bases and J by 0 bases, with 9 bases left in between. CDR1 SGHRS and CDR2 YFSETQ come from the germline V gene. This CDR3 has 14 amino acids. One entry per CDR3 protein results from TCRdb running MiXCR on the 5' RACE reads. The repertoire holds under 40,000 distinct CDR3 sequences, with about 13% as singletons. The rearrangement joins TRBV5-1 to TRBJ1-1, with D possibly matching TRBD1 (5 bases). The sequenced sample consisted of PBMCs. The TCR originated in a woman between 40 and 50 years old in good health. The CDR3 DNA reads TGCGCCAGCAGCTGGCAGGGCATGAACACTGAAGCTTTCTTT. It specifies CASSWQGMNTEAFF. Variable domain in full (rest from reference TRBV5-1 and TRBJ1-1): KAGVTQTPRYLIKTRGQQVTLSCSPISGHRSVSWYQQTPGQGLQFLFEYFSETQRNKGNFPGRFSGRQFSNSRSEMNVSTLELGDSALYLCASSWQGMNTEAFFGQGTRLTVV.